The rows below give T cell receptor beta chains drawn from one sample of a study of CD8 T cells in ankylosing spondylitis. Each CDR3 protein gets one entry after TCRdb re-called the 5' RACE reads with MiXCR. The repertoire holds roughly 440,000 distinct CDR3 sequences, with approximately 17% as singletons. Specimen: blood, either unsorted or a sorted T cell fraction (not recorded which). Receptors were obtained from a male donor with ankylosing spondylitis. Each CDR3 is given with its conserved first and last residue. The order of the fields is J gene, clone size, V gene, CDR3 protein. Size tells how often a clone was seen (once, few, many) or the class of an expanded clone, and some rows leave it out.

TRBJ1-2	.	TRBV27	CASSLKGPYGYTF
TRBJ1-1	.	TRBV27	CASSKLGVNTEAFF
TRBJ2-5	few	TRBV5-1	CASSGLAGQETQYF
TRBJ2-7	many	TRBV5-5	CASSNTGDEQYF
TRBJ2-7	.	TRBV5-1	CASSWTGGAYEQYF
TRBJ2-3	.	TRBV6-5	CASSYSWSGGRGTQYF
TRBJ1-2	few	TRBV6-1	CASSERATGSYTF
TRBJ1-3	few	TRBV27	CASRGQRNTIYF
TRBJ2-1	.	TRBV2	CASSGTSGRLDGYNEQFF
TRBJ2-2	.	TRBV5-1	CASSLAAGQTGELFF
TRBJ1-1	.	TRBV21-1	CASTPKEAGPNTEAFF
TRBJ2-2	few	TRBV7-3	CASSQTGTSVAGELFF
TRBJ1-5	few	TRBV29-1	CSVASGSNQPQHF
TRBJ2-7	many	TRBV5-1	CASSWDASYEQYF
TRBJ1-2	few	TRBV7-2	CASSDSGGVGYTF
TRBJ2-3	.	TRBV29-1	CSVETVLGDTQYF